This passage covers 19 T cell receptor beta chains from one sample sequenced in a study of CD8 T cells in Susac syndrome. Reverse transcription of roughly 0.5 to 1 ug RNA was carried out with random hexamers. MiXCR, run by TCRdb on the immunoSEQ multiplex PCR reads, gives a single entry per CDR3 protein. The sample has around 95,000 distinct CDR3 sequences, roughly 96% seen once; the top ten hold approximately 0.33%. Input material: CD8+ T cells from PBMCs. All receptors come from a human donor with Susac syndrome.

This chain links TRBV7-8 with TRBJ2-2, with 14 nucleotides matching TRBD2. V gave up 5 bases and J gave up 6 bases; unmatched junction bases: 2. CDR3 size: 15 residues. Germline V lookup: CDR1 SGHVS, CDR2 FQNEAQ. The CDR3 DNA follows: TGTGCCAGCAGCCCGACTAGCGGGGGGGCCGGGGAGCTGTTTTTT. It is translated as CASSPTSGGAGELFF.

The CDR3 here is CASSRGLAGGEDTQYF. The CDR3 nucleotides read TGTGCCAGCAGCCGGGGGCTAGCGGGGGGGGAAGATACGCAGTATTTT. The chain combines TRBV7-8 with TRBJ2-3; 12 bases are shared with TRBD2. Germline V gene lookup returns CDR1 SGHVS and CDR2 FQNEAQ. With V trimmed by 5 bases and J by 5 bases, 8 bases remained unmatched. There are 16 residues in the CDR3.

The chain couples TRBV14 to TRBJ2-7; 7 bases match TRBD1. Trimming took 6 bases from V and 3 from J; bases not matched to a gene: 5. CDR3 length: 13 residues. Germline loops: CDR1 SGHDN, CDR2 FVKESK. In DNA, the CDR3 is TGTGCCAGCAGTAAGGGACAGAGCTACGAGCAGTACTTC. It codes for CASSKGQSYEQYF. The full variable domain, rest sourced from reference TRBV14 and TRBJ2-7, is EAGVTQFPSHSVIEKGQTVTLRCDPISGHDNLYWYRRVMGKEIKFLLHFVKESKQDESGMPNNRFLAERTGGTYSTLKVQPAELEDSGVYFCASSKGQSYEQYFGPGTRLTVT.

V and J are TRBV12-3 or TRBV12-4 and TRBJ1-5; 7 bases align to TRBD1. The CDR3 runs to 16 residues. The J segment lost 2 bases and the V segment lost 3 bases, leaving 7 bases of the junction unmatched. The CDR3 sequence: CASSLEGARGNQPQHF. The CDR3 DNA follows: TGTGCCAGCAGTTTGGAGGGGGCCAGAGGCAATCAGCCCCAGCATTTT.

This clonotype was picked up one time. In DNA form, the CDR3 reads TGTGCCAGCAGTGAATGGGGGACTGGAAACACCATATATTTT. It specifies CASSEWGTGNTIYF. The V and J genes are TRBV25-1 and TRBJ1-3; TRBD1 might be the D (5 bases). CDR1 is MGHDK, CDR2 SYGVNS, per germline. The CDR3 is made up of 14 amino acids. Trimming pared 1 base from V and 2 bases from J, leaving 6 bases between.

The rearrangement links TRBV4-1 to TRBJ2-3; weak D call: TRBD1 (5 bases). The CDR3 is 14 residues long. Germline values: CDR1 MGHRA, CDR2 YSYEKL. V lost 1 base to trimming and J lost 3 bases, with 8 bases between them. CDR3 sequence reads: CASSQAAGTDTQYF. The CDR3 bases are TGCGCCAGCAGCCAAGCAGCAGGGACAGATACGCAGTATTTT.

The CDR3 is CASSLSPDIELYGYTF. The CDR3, as DNA: TGTGCCAGCAGTTTAAGCCCCGACATTGAGTTGTATGGCTACACCTTC. V gene TRBV27 combines with J gene TRBJ1-2; D not resolved. The germline V gene encodes CDR1 MNHEY and CDR2 SMNVEV (reference sequence). V lost 2 bases to trimming and J lost 5 bases, with 18 bases between them. This CDR3 is 16 amino acids long.

The rearrangement joins TRBV9 to TRBJ2-7, with a possible D match to TRBD2 (6 bases). V dropped 0 bases and J dropped 1 base, with 11 bases sitting between them. Germline assignment: CDR1 SGDLS and CDR2 YYNGEE. This CDR3 is built from 15 residues. The chain's CDR3 is CASSVGDSQSYEQYF. The CDR3 DNA sequence: TGTGCCAGCAGCGTAGGGGACTCCCAGTCCTACGAGCAGTACTTC.

V is TRBV12-3 or TRBV12-4 and J is TRBJ2-7; D is unresolved. The CDR3 spans 13 residues. The V gene lost 8 bases and the J gene lost 5 bases, with 16 bases spanning the gap. The CDR3 DNA follows: TGTGCCAGCGGAGATGCCCAAACCGACGAGCAGTACTTC. Protein: CASGDAQTDEQYF.

V gene TRBV27 combines with J gene TRBJ1-2; maybe TRBD1 (5 bases). The CDR3 has 13 residues. Per the germline V gene, CDR1 is MNHEY and CDR2 is SMNVEV (reference sequence). Trimming left V 5 bases short and J 2 bases short, with 9 bases between. CDR3 DNA sequence: TGTGCCAGCAGTCCTCAGGGAAACTATGGCTACACCTTC. As protein: CASSPQGNYGYTF.

Notes on this clonotype: Germline is not matched at one junction end, which may reflect a read error. The chain employs TRBV5-1 and TRBJ2-7; 12 bases align to TRBD2. Germline V lookup: CDR1 SGHRS, CDR2 YFSETQ. This CDR3 spans 14 amino acids. The CDR3 DNA follows: TGCACCAGCAGAGTAGGACTAGCGGGAACCGAGCAGTACTTC. This gives the protein CTSRVGLAGTEQYF.

This sequence joins TRBV6-6 and TRBJ2-7; unclear D gene. The V and J ends lost 5 bases and 7 bases respectively, with 9 bases between them. The CDR3 runs 11 residues. CDR1 is MNHNY, CDR2 SVGAGI, per germline (reference sequence). CDR3 DNA: TGTGCCAGCAGTCTGGGTAATGAGCAGTACTTC. It codes for CASSLGNEQYF.

The V call is TRBV20-1, the J call TRBJ2-7; possibly TRBD2 for D (6 bases). CDR3 length: 13 amino acids. V was trimmed by 0 bases and J by 7 bases, leaving 13 bases between them. Germline lookup yields CDR1 DFQATT and CDR2 SNEGSKA (reference sequence). This CDR3 is CSARDRGRREQYF. The CDR3 nucleotides read TGCAGTGCTAGAGATAGAGGGAGGAGGGAGCAGTACTTC.

This clonotype was counted a few times. The V call is TRBV6-1, the J call TRBJ2-7; weak D call: TRBD1 (6 bases). The CDR3 loop spans 14 amino acids. Germline V CDR1 and CDR2: MNHNS, SASEGT. Trimming took 6 bases from V and 3 from J, leaving 15 bases between them. The DNA of the CDR3 is TGTGCCAGCAGCACAACAGGGTCGGTCTACGAGCAGTACTTC. It specifies CASSTTGSVYEQYF.

The CDR3 sequence: CASSQEGLRPGTGELFF. CDR3 coding DNA: TGTGCCAGCAGCCAAGAAGGTCTGCGCCCTGGCACCGGGGAGCTGTTTTTT. V is TRBV3-1 and J is TRBJ2-2; no definite D call. The CDR3 spans 17 residues. Trimming cost V 0 bases and J 4 bases, with 15 bases left between them. Germline V gives CDR1 LGHDT, CDR2 YNNKEL (reference sequence).

The chain carries TRBV12-5 and TRBJ2-7; D remains ambiguous. Germline assignment: CDR1 LGHNT and CDR2 FRNRAP. Deletions cut 2 bases from V and 2 bases from J, with 13 bases between. The CDR3 is made up of 15 amino acids. CDR3 DNA sequence: TGTGCTAGTGGTTTGCAATCCGGGCCACCCTACGAGCAGTACTTC. Translation gives CASGLQSGPPYEQYF.

This chain joins TRBV9 and TRBJ1-1, with D uncertain. Germline V gene data show CDR1 as SGDLS and CDR2 as YYNGEE. This CDR3 comprises 14 residues. Trimming took off 0 bases at V and 1 base at J, with 7 bases between the two ends. CDR3 in amino acids: CASSVEVGNTEAFF. As DNA, the CDR3 is TGTGCCAGCAGCGTAGAAGTGGGGAACACTGAAGCTTTCTTT.

CDR3 loop: CASSVGDRTYNEQFF. The CDR3 DNA is TGTGCCAGCAGCGTCGGGGACAGAACATACAATGAGCAGTTCTTC. V gene TRBV9 combines with J gene TRBJ2-1; 7 bases are shared with TRBD1. The CDR3 length is 15 residues. Germline assignment: CDR1 SGDLS and CDR2 YYNGEE. V lost 2 bases to trimming and J lost 4 bases; unmatched junction nucleotides: 6.

The chain employs TRBV7-9 and TRBJ2-5; D uncertain. CDR1 is SEHNR and CDR2 is FQNEAQ in the germline V gene (reference sequence). V lost 5 bases to trimming and J lost 5 bases, with 9 bases between them. The CDR3 totals 12 residues. The CDR3 protein is CASSAADETQYF. CDR3 nucleotides: TGTGCCAGCAGCGCGGCTGACGAGACCCAGTACTTC.